This TCR beta chain appears in the sequencing data of a study of cytomegalovirus exposure and HLA in healthy donors. From germline, CDR1 is SGHRS and CDR2 YFSETQ. The CDR3 is 14 residues long. J lost 4 bases, V lost 3 bases, and 2 bases had no gene match. Only in-frame clones appear in the TCRdb table, and some are missing; sequencing was by immunoSEQ multiplex PCR. The sample holds 150,000 or so clones, around nine tenths seen once. The count of this clone is one. This sequence may be a read error, since a much larger clone differs from it by one base. Other DNA sequences in the same sample also yield this CDR3.

The TCR was taken from a young woman in good health and CMV-seronegative. Sequences were obtained from PBMCs. The J gene is TRBJ2-1, the V gene TRBV5-1; TRBD2 aligns across 9 bases. The CDR3 reads CASSSAGGYNEQFF. In nucleotides, the CDR3 is TGCGCCAGCAGCTCAGCGGGGGGATACAATGAGCAGTTCTTC.